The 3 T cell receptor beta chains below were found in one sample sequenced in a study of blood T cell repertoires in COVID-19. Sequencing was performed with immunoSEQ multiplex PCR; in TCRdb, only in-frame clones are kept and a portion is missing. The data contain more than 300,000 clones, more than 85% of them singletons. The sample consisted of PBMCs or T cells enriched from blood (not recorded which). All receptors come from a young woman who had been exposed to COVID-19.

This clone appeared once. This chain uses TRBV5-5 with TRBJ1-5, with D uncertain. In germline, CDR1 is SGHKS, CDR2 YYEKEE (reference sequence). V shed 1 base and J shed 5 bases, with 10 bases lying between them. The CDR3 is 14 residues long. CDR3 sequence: CASSLTGRDQPQHF. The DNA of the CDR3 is TGTGCCAGCAGCTTGACCGGGAGAGATCAGCCCCAGCATTTT. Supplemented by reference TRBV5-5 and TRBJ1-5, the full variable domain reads DAGVTQSPTHLIKTRGQQVTLRCSPISGHKSVSWYQQVLGQGPQFIFQYYEKEERGRGNFPDRFSARQFPNYSSELNVNALLLGDSALYLCASSLTGRDQPQHFGDGTRLSIL.

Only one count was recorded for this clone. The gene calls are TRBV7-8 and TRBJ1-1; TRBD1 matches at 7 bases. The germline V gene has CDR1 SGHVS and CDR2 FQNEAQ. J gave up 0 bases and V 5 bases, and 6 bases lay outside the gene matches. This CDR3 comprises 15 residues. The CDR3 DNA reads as TGTGCCAGCAGCCCCCTGACAGGGATGAACACTGAAGCTTTCTTT. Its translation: CASSPLTGMNTEAFF.

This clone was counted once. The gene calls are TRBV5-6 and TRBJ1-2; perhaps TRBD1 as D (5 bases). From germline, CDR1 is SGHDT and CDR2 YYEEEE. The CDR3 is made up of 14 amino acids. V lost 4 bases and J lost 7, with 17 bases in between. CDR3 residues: CASSVGRGMGGYTF. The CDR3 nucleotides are TGTGCCAGCAGCGTGGGGCGGGGCATGGGTGGCTACACCTTC.